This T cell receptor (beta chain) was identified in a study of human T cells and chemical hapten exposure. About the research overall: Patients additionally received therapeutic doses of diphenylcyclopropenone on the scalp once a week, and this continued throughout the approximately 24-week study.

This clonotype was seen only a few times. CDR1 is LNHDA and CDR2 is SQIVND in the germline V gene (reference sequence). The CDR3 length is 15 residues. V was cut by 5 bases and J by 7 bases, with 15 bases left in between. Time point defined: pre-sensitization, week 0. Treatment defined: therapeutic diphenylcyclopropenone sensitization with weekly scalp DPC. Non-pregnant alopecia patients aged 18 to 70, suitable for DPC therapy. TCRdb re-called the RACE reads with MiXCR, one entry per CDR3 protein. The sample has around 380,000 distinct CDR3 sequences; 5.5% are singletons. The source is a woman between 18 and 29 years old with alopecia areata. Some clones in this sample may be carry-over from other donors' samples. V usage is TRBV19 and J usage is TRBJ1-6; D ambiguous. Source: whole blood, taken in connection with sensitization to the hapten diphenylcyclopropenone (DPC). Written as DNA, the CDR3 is TGTGCCAGTAGTCCTACCCAGAGGTCAAATTCACCCCTCCACTTT. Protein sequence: CASSPTQRSNSPLHF.